This paragraph reports one TCR beta chain. As yet, its antigen is unknown. The sample has other DNA sequences that encode this CDR3 too. Germline assignment: CDR1 SGHNT and CDR2 YYREEE (reference sequence). The CDR3 loop spans 15 amino acids. The V gene end was trimmed by 0 bases and the J gene end by 1 base; junction bases not matched to a gene: 2. Produced via immunoSEQ multiplex PCR; TCRdb's table is partial and in-frame only. The profile shows about 110,000 clones, more than 90% of them singletons. This specimen comes from a study of siplizumab effects on memory and regulatory T cells. Whole-study findings and limits: The study found that siplizumab significantly reduced alloreactive sequences traceable to unstimulated CD4+ memory cells. Reactions containing siplizumab showed mappable alloreactive CD4+ clones averaging about 70% Treg-derived, versus approximately 26% in controls.

The chain carries TRBV5-4 and TRBJ2-5, with 8 bases matching TRBD1. This receptor was identified in a human donor in good health. The source material was CD4+ T cells sorted from blood. The CDR3 is CASSLGDRGQETQYF. The CDR3 DNA reads TGTGCCAGCAGCTTGGGTGACAGGGGCCAAGAGACCCAGTACTTC.